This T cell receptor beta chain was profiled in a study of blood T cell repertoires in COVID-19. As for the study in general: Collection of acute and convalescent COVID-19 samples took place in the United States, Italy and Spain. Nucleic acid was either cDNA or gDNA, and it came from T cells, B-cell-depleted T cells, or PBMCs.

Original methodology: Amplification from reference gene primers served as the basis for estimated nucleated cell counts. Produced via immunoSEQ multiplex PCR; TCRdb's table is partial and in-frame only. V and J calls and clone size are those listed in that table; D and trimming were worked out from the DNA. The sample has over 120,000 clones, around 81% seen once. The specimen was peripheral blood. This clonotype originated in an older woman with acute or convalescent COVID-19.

The CDR3 loop is CSASREAGGEQYF. CDR3 nucleotide sequence: TGCAGTGCTAGTCGAGAGGCCGGGGGTGAGCAGTACTTC. The chain joins TRBV20-1 to TRBJ2-7; D is possibly TRBD2 (6 bases). Germline values: CDR1 DFQATT, CDR2 SNEGSKA (reference sequence). This CDR3 region has 13 residues. V lost 3 bases, J lost 7 bases, and 16 bases lay in between.